The 22 T cell receptor beta chains below all came from one sample that was sequenced in a study of blood T cell repertoires in COVID-19. Here immunoSEQ multiplex PCR was the method, and the copy in TCRdb shows in-frame clones only, minus some. The sample carries about 180,000 clones, about nine tenths recorded once. What was sequenced was peripheral blood. The receptors shown here come from a man between 65 and 79 years old with active or convalescent COVID-19.

The gene calls are TRBV2 and TRBJ1-5; D remains unclear. The V gene's germline CDR1 is SNHLY and CDR2 FYNNEI. The CDR3 spans 15 residues. Trimming shortened V by 2 bases and J by 0 bases, and 8 bases separated the two germline ends. Here the CDR3 DNA reads TGTGCCAGCAGTGAATACGAGAATAGCAATCAGCCCCAGCATTTT. Translated: CASSEYENSNQPQHF.

In DNA form, the CDR3 reads TGTGCCAGCACCACCAGGACAGGGACCCAGTACTTC. It is translated as CASTTRTGTQYF. This chain uses TRBV7-2 with TRBJ2-5; TRBD1 matches 7 bases. The CDR3 runs to 12 residues. Unmatched junction bases numbered 6, after V lost 7 bases and J lost 7 bases. The germline gives CDR1 SGHTA, CDR2 FQGNSA.

This chain joins TRBV5-1 and TRBJ2-5, with TRBD1 identical over 10 bases. Germline V gene data show CDR1 as SGHRS and CDR2 as YFSETQ. The CDR3 sequence is 16 residues long. V lost 0 bases and J lost 5; bases outside the gene matches: 7. The CDR3 DNA reads as TGCGCCAGCAGCTTGGCTAGACAGGGGGCGCGGGAGACCCAGTACTTC. It codes for CASSLARQGARETQYF.

The rearrangement uses TRBV4-1 and TRBJ2-1; weak D call: TRBD2 (6 bases). The ends were cut back, 4 bases at V and 0 bases at J, with 13 bases in the middle. CDR3 length equals 16 residues. The germline V gene has CDR1 MGHRA and CDR2 YSYEKL. CDR3 DNA sequence: TGCGCCAGCAGCCCAAGGACTACTAGCTCCTACAATGAGCAGTTCTTC. Protein sequence: CASSPRTTSSYNEQFF.

In regard to this clone: One end of the junction varies from germline; a read error may be responsible. The chain couples TRBV6-5 to TRBJ2-4; a weak D match, TRBD1 (7 bases). The CDR3 spans 15 residues. Germline lookup yields CDR1 MNHEY and CDR2 SVGAGI. The CDR3 loop reads CASSYGGTAKSIQYF. CDR3 nucleotides: TGTGCCAGCAGTTACGGGGGGACAGCTAAAAGCATTCAGTACTTC.

The chain recombines TRBV28 with TRBJ1-2; possibly TRBD1 for D (5 bases). The ends were cut back, 3 bases at V and 6 bases at J, with 20 bases in the middle. The germline V gene encodes CDR1 MDHEN and CDR2 SYDVKM. This CDR3 spans 16 amino acids. The CDR3 coding sequence is TGTGCCAGCAGTTTTATCGGGAGAAGGCAGGGCGATGGCTACACCTTC. It codes for CASSFIGRRQGDGYTF.

The chain recombines TRBV27 with TRBJ1-1; a possible D gene is TRBD1 (6 bases). Trimming shortened V by 4 bases and J by 2 bases, and 11 bases separated the two germline ends. CDR1 MNHEY and CDR2 SMNVEV come from the germline V gene (reference sequence). The CDR3 is 14 amino acids. CDR3 nucleotides: TGTGCCAGCAGTTCTCACAGGGATAACACTGAAGCTTTCTTT. Translated: CASSSHRDNTEAFF.

The V and J genes are TRBV9 and TRBJ2-5; 10 bases match TRBD1. The V gene's germline CDR1 is SGDLS and CDR2 YYNGEE. The CDR3 is 15 residues long. V was pared by 3 bases and J by 2 bases, with 4 bases of the junction left unmatched. The DNA for the CDR3 is TGTGCCAGCAGCGGTGGGACAGGGGATCAAGAGACCCAGTACTTC. Translated: CASSGGTGDQETQYF.

The V call is TRBV7-2, the J call TRBJ1-4; no clear D gene. Germline-derived CDR1 and CDR2 are SGHTA and FQGNSA. Trimming took 5 bases from V and 5 from J, leaving 9 bases between them. The CDR3 extends over 13 amino acids. The CDR3: CASSPSVNEKLFF. CDR3 in DNA: TGTGCCAGCAGCCCCTCCGTGAATGAAAAACTGTTTTTT.

V and J are TRBV2 and TRBJ1-3; D not resolved. Trimming cost V 10 bases and J 0 bases, with 13 bases left between them. In germline, CDR1 is SNHLY, CDR2 FYNNEI. This CDR3 has 14 residues. The CDR3 sequence is CANAAPDSGNTIYF. The CDR3 DNA sequence: TGTGCCAACGCGGCACCCGACTCTGGAAACACCATATATTTT.

This clone was picked up a small number of times. The chain has TRBV7-2 and TRBJ1-4, with D possibly TRBD1 on 5 matching bases. The germline gives CDR1 SGHTA, CDR2 FQGNSA. V was trimmed by 5 bases and J by 8 bases, leaving 9 bases between them. The CDR3 contains 12 residues. CDR3 DNA sequence: TGTGCCAGCAGCCTGGGGGGGGAAAAACTGTTTTTT. Translating gives CASSLGGEKLFF.

The V and J genes are TRBV6-5 and TRBJ1-2, with 9 nucleotides matching TRBD1. Germline lookup yields CDR1 MNHEY and CDR2 SVGAGI. This CDR3 region has 14 residues. Losses at the gene ends were 7 bases for V and 4 bases for J; bases not matched to a gene: 7. The CDR3 protein is CASTPGQGRYGYTF. CDR3 coding DNA: TGTGCCAGCACTCCGGGACAGGGTCGCTATGGCTACACCTTC.

The chain links TRBV6-5 to TRBJ2-7; D is unclear. The CDR3 sequence is 14 residues long. Per germline, CDR1 MNHEY and CDR2 SVGAGI. Trimming removed 0 bases from V and 0 bases from J, with 6 bases in between. The CDR3 nucleotides read TGTGCCAGCAGTTACTCGAGCATCTCCTACGAGCAGTACTTC. This gives the protein CASSYSSISYEQYF.

The table lists this clone with a few counts. J is TRBJ1-1 and V is TRBV11-2; the D gene is possibly TRBD1 (5 bases). This CDR3 is built from 15 residues. Deletions cut 5 bases from V and 1 base from J, with 14 bases between. CDR1 SGHAT and CDR2 FQNNGV come from the germline V gene. The CDR3: CASSPRGGQNTEAFF. The CDR3 nucleotides read TGTGCCAGCAGCCCCCGGGGGGGTCAGAACACTGAAGCTTTCTTT.

The rearrangement links TRBV2 to TRBJ2-1, with D possibly being TRBD1 (5 bases). In germline, CDR1 is SNHLY, CDR2 FYNNEI. V was clipped by 8 bases and J by 0 bases, with 14 bases between them. The CDR3 has 15 amino acids. The CDR3 reads CASPAGSSSYNEQFF. DNA of the CDR3: TGTGCCAGCCCGGCAGGGTCTTCCTCCTACAATGAGCAGTTCTTC.

A single count supports this clone. The rearrangement uses TRBV27 and TRBJ1-2; 9 nucleotides line up with TRBD1. V shed 5 bases and J 4 bases; nucleotides not matched to a gene: 11. Germline values: CDR1 MNHEY, CDR2 SMNVEV (reference sequence). The CDR3 sequence is 16 residues long. The CDR3, as DNA: TGTGCCAGCAGTCCTCACCCGGACAGGGGTACCTATGGCTACACCTTC. This translates into CASSPHPDRGTYGYTF.

The gene calls are TRBV19 and TRBJ1-5, with 7 bases lining up with TRBD1. V dropped 1 base and J dropped 2; count of bases not matched to a gene: 5. CDR1 and CDR2 (germline): LNHDA, SQIVND (reference sequence). This CDR3 region has 16 residues. The CDR3 here is CASSIGRGQGNQPQHF. The CDR3 DNA sequence: TGTGCCAGTAGTATAGGGAGGGGGCAAGGCAATCAGCCCCAGCATTTT. Using reference TRBV19 and TRBJ1-5 for the parts outside the CDR3, the full variable domain is DGGITQSPKYLFRKEGQNVTLSCEQNLNHDAMYWYRQDPGQGLRLIYYSQIVNDFQKGDIAEGYSVSREKKESFPLTVTSAQKNPTAFYLCASSIGRGQGNQPQHFGDGTRLSIL.

The chain is built from TRBV18 and TRBJ2-1; 11 bases are a match to TRBD1. The CDR3 consists of 17 residues. V shed 6 bases and J 5 bases; nucleotides not matched to a gene: 12. Germline V gives CDR1 KGHSH, CDR2 LQKENI. The CDR3 DNA sequence: TGTGCCAGCTCCCCCCTCCCGGACAGGGGGCTCCACAATGAGCAGTTCTTC. This codes for CASSPLPDRGLHNEQFF.

In this sample, this clone turned up once. The chain has TRBV5-5 and TRBJ1-5; maybe TRBD1 (5 bases). Trimming stripped 4 bases from V and 4 bases from J, with 12 bases between. CDR1 SGHKS and CDR2 YYEKEE come from the germline V gene (reference sequence). CDR3 length: 14 amino acids. In DNA form, the CDR3 reads TGTGCCAGCAGCAGCCGGCGGGGGAATCAGCCCCAGCATTTT. Translation gives CASSSRRGNQPQHF.

The chain couples TRBV11-3 to TRBJ1-1; TRBD1 matches at 9 bases. CDR1 and CDR2 from the germline V gene are SGHNT and YENEEA. V lost 0 bases and J lost 4; bases outside the gene matches: 9. The CDR3 extends over 17 amino acids. Here the CDR3 reads CASSLESGDRGSTEAFF. The CDR3 DNA reads TGTGCCAGCAGCTTAGAATCTGGCGACAGGGGGAGCACTGAAGCTTTCTTT.

In nucleotides, the CDR3 is TGCGCCAGCAGCCAAGATCGGGCCTCAACAGGGAACACTGAAGCTTTCTTT. Its translation is CASSQDRASTGNTEAFF. The chain joins TRBV4-1 to TRBJ1-1, with D maybe TRBD1 (5 bases). CDR1 MGHRA and CDR2 YSYEKL come from the germline V gene. V was shortened by 0 bases and J by 1 base, with 15 bases between the two germline ends. This CDR3 contains 17 residues.

The gene calls are TRBV7-9 and TRBJ1-2; TRBD1 is a possible D gene (6 bases). V shed 4 bases and J shed 6 bases, with 12 bases lying between them. CDR1 is SEHNR and CDR2 is FQNEAQ in the germline V gene (reference sequence). The CDR3 spans 13 residues. CDR3 amino acids: CASSYRVSDGYTF. CDR3 sequence (DNA): TGTGCCAGCAGCTACAGGGTTTCGGATGGCTACACCTTC.